The clone carrying this TCR beta chain was seen a few times. V lost 2 bases, J lost 1 base, and 11 bases lay in between. The CDR3 is 15 amino acids. Germline V gene data show CDR1 as SNHLY and CDR2 as FYNNEI. Original data processing: It was from reference gene primer amplification that nucleated cell counts were estimated. TCRdb keeps only in-frame clones here, not all; method: immunoSEQ multiplex PCR. The D gene and trimming were derived from the DNA, and the V and J assignments and clone size from that table. The table records roughly 59,000 clones, around four fifths of them present only once. The data were taken from a study of blood T cell repertoires in COVID-19. Study-wide background: Samples taken during acute and convalescent COVID-19 were collected in the United States, Italy and Spain. Sources were T cells, B-cell-depleted T cells, or PBMCs; the material itself was cDNA or gDNA.

The sample consisted of peripheral blood. This TCR came from an elderly man with acute or convalescent COVID-19. V is TRBV2 and J is TRBJ1-1; D is ambiguous. As DNA, the CDR3 is TGTGCCAGCAGTGAATCGGAGGGTTCGAACACTGAAGCTTTCTTT. As protein: CASSESEGSNTEAFF.